Below are 29 T cell receptor beta chains sequenced from a single sample in a study of blood T cell repertoires in COVID-19. Sequenced by immunoSEQ multiplex PCR; TCRdb stores in-frame clones only, minus some. The sample lists some 74,000 clones; around four fifths were seen once. Sequencing input: peripheral blood. All receptors derive from a woman older than 75 with acute or convalescent COVID-19.

This clone was observed once. The chain combines TRBV6-6 with TRBJ1-5; TRBD1 agrees at 7 bases. The germline V gene has CDR1 MNHNY and CDR2 SVGAGI (reference sequence). This CDR3 is 16 amino acids long. V lost 2 bases, J lost 5 bases, and 9 bases stayed unmatched. The CDR3 DNA reads TGTGCCAGCAGTTACCGGGACAGAGTAAATGATCAGCCCCAGCATTTT. It encodes CASSYRDRVNDQPQHF.

The gene calls are TRBV2 and TRBJ2-7; D is possibly TRBD1 (6 bases). Trimming cost V 1 base and J 3 bases, with 10 bases left between them. The CDR3 covers 14 residues. The germline CDR1 and CDR2 sequences are SNHLY and FYNNEI. The CDR3 reads CASSEVRTDYEQYF. The CDR3 nucleotides read TGTGCCAGCAGTGAAGTTCGGACAGACTACGAGCAGTACTTC. Drawing the rest from reference TRBV2 and TRBJ2-7, the complete variable domain is EPEVTQTPSHQVTQMGQEVILRCVPISNHLYFYWYRQILGQKVEFLVSFYNNEISEKSEIFDDQFSVERPDGSNFTLKIRSTKLEDSAMYFCASSEVRTDYEQYFGPGTRLTVT.

The chain is built from TRBV11-2 and TRBJ2-3, with 13 bases fitting TRBD2. V trimming: 5 bases; J trimming: 11 bases; junction bases outside the gene matches: 7. Germline V gives CDR1 SGHAT, CDR2 FQNNGV. The CDR3 length is 14 residues. CDR3 region: CASSQELAGGRQYF. As DNA, the CDR3 is TGTGCCAGCAGCCAAGAACTAGCGGGAGGGAGGCAGTATTTT.

The chain combines TRBV7-3 with TRBJ2-2; D uncertain. CDR1 is SGHTA, CDR2 FQGTGA, per germline. CDR3 length: 14 amino acids. V was cut by 2 bases and J by 1 base, with 5 bases left in between. The CDR3 coding sequence is TGTGCCAGCAGCTTAGGCTTGAACACCGGGGAGCTGTTTTTT. Protein product: CASSLGLNTGELFF.

Only a few counts were recorded for this clone. This chain joins TRBV19 and TRBJ1-2, with D tentatively TRBD1 (5 bases). Trimming left V 2 bases short and J 6 bases short, with 10 bases between. The CDR3 sequence is 13 residues long. CDR1 and CDR2 from the germline V gene are LNHDA and SQIVND (reference sequence). CDR3 in amino acids: CASSIPGEDGYTF. CDR3 nucleotides: TGTGCCAGTAGTATACCGGGGGAGGATGGCTACACCTTC. The variable domain in full, with the rest retrieved from reference TRBV19 and TRBJ1-2, is DGGITQSPKYLFRKEGQNVTLSCEQNLNHDAMYWYRQDPGQGLRLIYYSQIVNDFQKGDIAEGYSVSREKKESFPLTVTSAQKNPTAFYLCASSIPGEDGYTFGSGTRLTVV.

The CDR3 is CASSLGQVDGYTF. The CDR3 DNA is TGTGCCAGCAGTTTAGGGCAGGTGGATGGCTACACCTTC. This chain links TRBV12-3 or TRBV12-4 with TRBJ1-2; D is unresolved. This CDR3 is 13 amino acids long. Deletions cut 1 base from V and 6 bases from J, with 9 bases between.

This clone was detected only once. V gene TRBV12-5 combines with J gene TRBJ1-4; 7 bases agree with TRBD1. V was clipped by 6 bases and J by 5 bases; unmatched bases: 3. The CDR3 is 13 amino acids. Germline CDR1 and CDR2: LGHNT and FRNRAP. CDR3 region: CASGRGQNEKLFF. CDR3 in DNA: TGTGCTAGTGGGCGGGGACAGAATGAAAAACTGTTTTTT.

The chain links TRBV6-5 to TRBJ1-2; D remains ambiguous. The V gene lost 10 bases and the J gene lost 5 bases, with 14 bases spanning the gap. This CDR3 has 12 amino acids. Germline assignment: CDR1 MNHEY and CDR2 SVGAGI. CDR3 sequence reads: CATDPVRYGYTF. The CDR3 DNA reads TGTGCCACCGACCCGGTGCGGTATGGCTACACCTTC.

The chain uses TRBV15 and TRBJ2-7; perhaps TRBD2 as D (6 bases). Between the trimmed V and J ends, which lost 3 bases and 3 bases, there was a span of 18 bases. There are 16 residues in the CDR3. CDR1 and CDR2 (germline): LNHNV, YYDKDF (reference sequence). The CDR3 bases are TGTGCCACCAGCAGTGGGGGGACCGCTTCTCTCTACGAGCAGTACTTC. Residues: CATSSGGTASLYEQYF.

This clone was seen just once. The V gene is TRBV10-1, the J gene TRBJ2-1, with TRBD2 identical over 10 bases. The CDR3 consists of 16 residues. Germline V lookup: CDR1 WNHNN, CDR2 SYGVQD (reference sequence). Germline trimming cut 4 bases from V and 7 bases from J; bases unmatched to any gene: 10. The CDR3 region has the DNA TGCGCCAGCAGTGGACTAGCGGGCGCGCCTAAAAATGAGCAGTTCTTC. Amino acids: CASSGLAGAPKNEQFF.

The chain's CDR3 is CASSNPLAGGRLVKQYF. The CDR3 DNA reads TGTGCCAGCAGTAACCCGCTAGCGGGAGGCCGACTAGTCAAGCAGTACTTC. The J gene is TRBJ2-7, the V gene TRBV28, with 11 bases identical to TRBD2. The CDR3 has 17 amino acids. Germline V gene lookup returns CDR1 MDHEN and CDR2 SYDVKM. With 5 bases clipped from V and 8 bases from J, the junction kept 17 bases outside the gene matches.

V is TRBV18 and J is TRBJ1-1, with D possibly being TRBD1 (6 bases). CDR1 and CDR2 (germline): KGHSH, LQKENI. V lost 0 bases and J 11 bases, leaving 10 bases between the germline ends. The CDR3 totals 12 residues. CDR3 nucleotides: TGTGCCAGCTCACCACCGGGGGCAGGGGCTTTCTTT. Residues: CASSPPGAGAFF.

This sequence joins TRBV6-5 and TRBJ2-1; D might be TRBD2 (5 bases). The CDR3 runs to 15 residues. Germline V lookup: CDR1 MNHEY, CDR2 SVGAGI. V lost 6 bases, J lost 5 bases, and 17 bases lay in between. CDR3 residues: CASRGSPPGNNEQFF. CDR3 DNA sequence: TGTGCCAGCAGGGGCAGTCCCCCGGGGAACAATGAGCAGTTCTTC.

The chain recombines TRBV14 with TRBJ2-3, with D perhaps TRBD1 (6 bases). Germline assignment: CDR1 SGHDN and CDR2 FVKESK. V was trimmed by 0 bases and J by 4 bases, leaving 14 bases between them. The CDR3 loop spans 16 amino acids. This CDR3 reads CASSQDGRGWADTQYF. The CDR3 DNA follows: TGTGCCAGCAGCCAAGATGGCAGGGGCTGGGCAGATACGCAGTATTTT. Based on the CDR3 plus reference TRBV14 and TRBJ2-3, the full variable domain is EAGVTQFPSHSVIEKGQTVTLRCDPISGHDNLYWYRRVMGKEIKFLLHFVKESKQDESGMPNNRFLAERTGGTYSTLKVQPAELEDSGVYFCASSQDGRGWADTQYFGPGTRLTVL.

The chain is built from TRBV27 and TRBJ1-5; D is unclear. From germline, CDR1 is MNHEY and CDR2 SMNVEV (reference sequence). CDR3 length equals 14 residues. With 5 bases removed from V and 5 bases from J, the gap between germline ends came to 13 bases. CDR3 sequence (DNA): TGTGCCAGCAGTACCTCGACGGAGGATCAGCCCCAGCATTTT. Translation: CASSTSTEDQPQHF.

The rearrangement joins TRBV29-1 to TRBJ2-7; tentative D call: TRBD1 (5 bases). Germline V gene sequence: CDR1 SQVTM, CDR2 ANQGSEA. V was pared by 4 bases and J by 3 bases, with 13 bases between. The CDR3 loop spans 13 amino acids. The CDR3 here is CSVADTNDYEQYF. Here the CDR3 DNA reads TGCAGCGTTGCGGACACCAACGACTACGAGCAGTACTTC.

This chain connects TRBV6-4 to TRBJ1-1, with a weak D call TRBD1 (5 bases). Germline V CDR1 and CDR2: MRHNA, SNTAGT. There are 13 residues in the CDR3. The V gene lost 4 bases and the J gene lost 4 bases, with 10 bases spanning the gap. CDR3 residues: CASSVQGGTEAFF. The CDR3 DNA follows: TGTGCCAGCAGTGTTCAGGGAGGCACTGAAGCTTTCTTT.

Only one count was recorded for this clone. This sequence joins TRBV5-1 and TRBJ2-5; D gene uncertain. The CDR3 is 14 residues long. Germline V gene lookup returns CDR1 SGHRS and CDR2 YFSETQ. Trimming took off 1 base at V and 3 bases at J, with 10 bases between the two ends. This CDR3 reads CASSLRSGEETQYF. In nucleotides, the CDR3 is TGCGCCAGCAGCTTGAGGTCAGGCGAAGAGACCCAGTACTTC.

The rearrangement uses TRBV7-2 and TRBJ2-7; 7 nucleotides agree with TRBD2. CDR1 is SGHTA and CDR2 is FQGNSA in the germline V gene. This CDR3 has 14 amino acids. J lost 2 bases, V lost 6 bases, and 7 bases had no gene match. The CDR3 spells CASSVTGGTYEQYF. The CDR3 DNA follows: TGTGCCAGCAGTGTTACGGGGGGAACCTACGAGCAGTACTTC.

This clone was seen a single time. V and J are TRBV5-1 and TRBJ1-5; 8 bases align to TRBD1. The CDR3 is 15 residues long. J gave up 2 bases and V 6 bases, and 7 bases lay outside the gene matches. The V gene's germline CDR1 is SGHRS and CDR2 YFSETQ. CDR3: CASKQGDTGNQPQHF. The CDR3 nucleotides are TGCGCCAGCAAACAGGGGGATACGGGCAATCAGCCCCAGCATTTT.

The chain has TRBV6-5 and TRBJ2-1; TRBD2 aligns across 9 bases. Germline-derived CDR1 and CDR2 are MNHEY and SVGAGI. This CDR3 is 15 amino acids long. Losses at the gene ends were 6 bases for V and 0 bases for J; bases not matched to a gene: 3. The CDR3 loop reads CASRLGLASYNEQFF. CDR3 DNA: TGTGCCAGCAGGTTGGGACTAGCCTCCTACAATGAGCAGTTCTTC.

V usage is TRBV27 and J usage is TRBJ2-7; D unresolved. Germline CDR1 MNHEY, CDR2 SMNVEV (reference sequence). CDR3 length: 11 amino acids. V was shortened by 8 bases and J by 5 bases, with 10 bases between the two germline ends. The DNA for the CDR3 is TGTGCCAGCGCTTCCGTAGACGAGCAGTACTTC. This encodes CASASVDEQYF.

The rearrangement uses TRBV19 and TRBJ1-1; D is undetermined. The CDR3 runs 14 residues. From germline, CDR1 is LNHDA and CDR2 SQIVND (reference sequence). Trimming cost V 3 bases and J 2 bases, with 10 bases left between them. The CDR3 is CASSIHSRNTEAFF. The CDR3 DNA reads as TGTGCCAGTAGTATCCACAGCCGAAACACTGAAGCTTTCTTT.

The V call is TRBV27, the J call TRBJ1-3; TRBD1 matches at 7 bases. From germline, CDR1 is MNHEY and CDR2 SMNVEV (reference sequence). The length of the CDR3 is 15 residues. Unmatched junction bases numbered 4, after V lost 2 bases and J lost 3 bases. CDR3 sequence reads: CASSLTSGGGNTIYF. The CDR3 DNA reads as TGTGCCAGCAGTTTAACTTCAGGGGGTGGAAACACCATATATTTT.

A remark on this clone: This CDR3 is also generated by other DNA sequences in the sample. The gene calls are TRBV11-2 and TRBJ1-2; no definite D call. Trimming stripped 2 bases from V and 5 bases from J, with 6 bases between. CDR1 is SGHAT and CDR2 is FQNNGV in the germline V gene. The CDR3 contains 12 residues. CDR3 residues: CASSLTGYGYTF. The CDR3 DNA sequence: TGTGCCAGCAGCTTAACCGGGTATGGCTACACCTTC.

This rearrangement joins TRBV7-8 to TRBJ1-2, with D perhaps matching TRBD1 (5 bases). The CDR3 covers 14 residues. Germline assignment: CDR1 SGHVS and CDR2 FQNEAQ. Between the trimmed V and J ends, which lost 6 bases and 7 bases, there was a span of 18 bases. CDR3 region: CASSPTGPGSGYTF. The DNA for the CDR3 is TGTGCCAGCAGTCCTACAGGCCCCGGGTCTGGCTACACCTTC.

The chain joins TRBV25-1 to TRBJ1-2; D possibly corresponds to TRBD1 (6 bases). Deletions cut 8 bases from V and 4 bases from J, with 14 bases between. This CDR3 region has 13 residues. Per germline, CDR1 MGHDK and CDR2 SYGVNS. In DNA form, the CDR3 reads TGTGCCAGCCAGCCGGGACACAGCTATGGCTACACCTTC. Translation: CASQPGHSYGYTF.

The CDR3 bases are TGCGCCAGCAGCTTAAGTCAGGCAGCCTATGGCTACACCTTC. It codes for CASSLSQAAYGYTF. The chain recombines TRBV5-1 with TRBJ1-2; D call uncertain. CDR1 and CDR2 (germline): SGHRS, YFSETQ. Between the trimmed V and J ends, which lost 2 bases and 4 bases, there was a span of 12 bases. This CDR3 has 14 amino acids.

The chain couples TRBV3-1 (or the pseudogene TRBV3-2) to TRBJ1-3; D is possibly TRBD1 (5 bases). Germline assignment: CDR1 LGHDT and CDR2 YNNKEL (reference sequence). The V gene lost 0 bases and the J gene lost 0 bases, with 12 bases spanning the gap. This CDR3 is built from 17 residues. In DNA form, the CDR3 reads TGTGCCAGCAGCCAAGACCAGACAGCCACCTCTGGAAACACCATATATTTT. This sequence encodes CASSQDQTATSGNTIYF.